This T cell receptor beta chain emerged from a study of T cell responses to AZD1222 COVID-19 vaccine. Study-level findings and limits: After two AZD1222 doses, spike-specific TCR breadth and depth rose versus day 0.

Comment on this clone: The target antigen is unknown.

Using immunoSEQ multiplex PCR, the repertoire was profiled, and TCRdb retains in-frame clones only, with some absent. The sample contains approximately 150,000 clones, 80% to 90% of which appear only once. The CDR3 consists of 14 residues. V usage is TRBV21-1 and J usage is TRBJ1-5; the D call of TRBD1 is as the table states it, not checked on the DNA. TRBV21-1 is tagged as a pseudogene. This receptor was taken from an adult in good health. The sample here was peripheral blood, taken on day 0 of AZD1222 vaccination. CDR3 sequence (DNA): TGTGCCAGCAGCAAGGACAGGGAGAATCAGCCCCAGCATTTT. Encoded protein: CASSKDRENQPQHF.